Below are 24 T cell receptor beta chains sequenced from a single sample in a study of CXCR3-negative and CXCR3-positive naive CD8 T cells (dated by TCRdb to between 2018 and 2020). TCRdb records NextSeq 550 as the sequencer. The Human TCR Profiling Kit (MiLaboratory) was used to prepare UMI-labeled 5' RACE TRB cDNA libraries. Through TCRdb reprocessing, the reads give one entry per CDR3 protein sequence; DNA is omitted. This specimen's table enumerates under 75,000 distinct CDR3 sequences. The ten largest clonotypes hold 3.5% to 5.5% of the sample. Sequenced sample: naive CXCR3- CD8+ T cells from blood. This sample's cell subset or site label indicates: CD45RO-CCR7+CD27+CD95- naive CD8+ T cells lacking CXCR3 (TNR3-). The receptor set was obtained from a human donor in good health. Some clones in this sample may be carry-over from other donors' samples.

V is TRBV29-1 and J is TRBJ2-7; TCRdb indicates TRBD1, and absent DNA this call remains unverified. Looked up from germline, CDR1 is SQVTM and CDR2 is ANQGSEA. The CDR3 length is 14 residues. The CDR3 reads CSVLGDRFGYEQYF.

The chain uses TRBV7-6 and TRBJ2-3; the D call from TCRdb, TRBD2, cannot be confirmed without DNA. Germline assignment: CDR1 SGHVS and CDR2 FNYEAQ. The CDR3 covers 17 residues. The CDR3: CASSLVPSGGNTDTQYF.

This chain links TRBV5-6 with TRBJ2-4; absent DNA, TCRdb's TRBD2 call cannot be checked. Germline V lookup: CDR1 SGHDT, CDR2 YYEEEE. The CDR3 contains 18 residues. This CDR3 is CASSLGGSGGAGKNIQYF. The variable domain in full, completed from reference TRBV5-6 and TRBJ2-4, reads DAGVTQSPTHLIKTRGQQVTLRCSPKSGHDTVSWYQQALGQGPQFIFQYYEEEERQRGNFPDRFSGHQFPNYSSELNVNALLLGDSALYLCASSLGGSGGAGKNIQYFGAGTRLSVL.

The chain combines TRBV3-1 with TRBJ2-1; TCRdb's D gene call, TRBD2, goes unchecked for lack of DNA. Germline loops: CDR1 LGHDT, CDR2 YNNKEL (reference sequence). The CDR3 has 12 residues. The CDR3 loop is CASSQDSGETFF.

This sequence joins TRBV20-1 and TRBJ2-1; no DNA is available, so the TRBD2 call from TCRdb remains unchecked. The CDR3 runs 13 residues. Germline CDR1 is DFQATT and CDR2 is SNEGSKA (reference sequence). CDR3 residues: CSARPEGSGSSFF.

The J gene is TRBJ1-1, the V gene TRBV12-5. CDR3 length: 14 amino acids. CDR1 is LGHNT and CDR2 is FRNRAP in the germline V gene. The CDR3 sequence: CASVEGGYSPEAFF. The full variable domain, in which reference TRBV12-5 and TRBJ1-1 provide the parts outside the CDR3, is DARVTQTPRHKVTEMGQEVTMRCQPILGHNTVFWYRQTMMQGLELLAYFRNRAPLDDSGMPKDRFSAEMPDATLATLKIQPSEPRDSAVYFCASVEGGYSPEAFFGQGTRLTVV.

The chain carries TRBV7-9 and TRBJ2-7; the D gene TCRdb calls, TRBD2, cannot be checked with no DNA. Germline-derived CDR1 and CDR2 are SEHNR and FQNEAQ (reference sequence). This CDR3 has 15 amino acids. The chain's CDR3 is CASRQVGGGSYEQYF.

The CDR3 region is CASSYLSGGTGELFF. This sequence joins TRBV6-2 or TRBV6-3 and TRBJ2-2; TCRdb returns TRBD2, unconfirmable since there is no DNA. Germline lookup yields CDR1 MNHEY and CDR2 SVGEGT. CDR3 length: 15 amino acids.

V is TRBV7-3 and J is TRBJ2-3; TCRdb outputs TRBD2, but without DNA this stays unchecked. The length of the CDR3 is 18 residues. Germline values: CDR1 SGHTA, CDR2 FQGTGA. The CDR3 here is CASSTGLAGGQLTDTQYF.

CDR3: CSVEGTASFNDQFF. J is TRBJ2-1 and V is TRBV29-1. The CDR3 is made up of 14 amino acids. Per germline, CDR1 SQVTM and CDR2 ANQGSEA.

CDR3 loop: CASRLVGPGEQFF. The chain employs TRBV12-2 and TRBJ2-1; TCRdb proposes TRBD1, but this gene call is untestable without DNA. TRBV12-2 counts as a pseudogene. The CDR3 spans 13 residues.

The chain has TRBV6-2 or TRBV6-3 and TRBJ2-5. CDR1 MNHEY and CDR2 SVGEGT come from the germline V gene. This CDR3 has 13 amino acids. The chain's CDR3 is CASSYPMSGTQYF.

The chain joins TRBV7-9 to TRBJ2-1; TCRdb proposes TRBD1, but this gene call is untestable without DNA. Germline V gene sequence: CDR1 SEHNR, CDR2 FQNEAQ (reference sequence). The CDR3 totals 16 residues. The CDR3 is CASSTPRQRTYNEQFF.

The chain couples TRBV6-2 or TRBV6-3 to TRBJ2-7; the D call from TCRdb, TRBD1, cannot be confirmed without DNA. Germline V CDR1 and CDR2: MNHEY, SVGEGT. This CDR3 is 14 amino acids long. This CDR3 reads CASSPGTGYYEQYF.

This chain connects TRBV29-1 to TRBJ2-1; TCRdb's D call, TRBD1, is unchecked because there is no DNA. The CDR3 consists of 13 residues. Germline V gene lookup returns CDR1 SQVTM and CDR2 ANQGSEA. This chain's CDR3 is CSVVRQEYNEQFF.

This chain connects TRBV7-9 to TRBJ2-1; the D call from TCRdb, TRBD1, cannot be confirmed without DNA. This CDR3 spans 14 amino acids. The germline CDR1 and CDR2 sequences are SEHNR and FQNEAQ (reference sequence). CDR3 protein: CASNLQGAYNEQFF.

The chain joins TRBV7-9 to TRBJ2-1. CDR1 and CDR2 (germline): SEHNR, FQNEAQ (reference sequence). CDR3 length: 14 amino acids. The CDR3 sequence is CASNQQGLHNEQFF. Full variable domain (outside the CDR3, taken from reference TRBV7-9 and TRBJ2-1): DTGVSQNPRHKITKRGQNVTFRCDPISEHNRLYWYRQTLGQGPEFLTYFQNEAQLEKSRLLSDRFSAERPKGSFSTLEIQRTEQGDSAMYLCASNQQGLHNEQFFGPGTRLTVL.

The rearrangement joins TRBV28 to TRBJ2-7. Per germline, CDR1 MDHEN and CDR2 SYDVKM. This CDR3 region has 12 residues. CDR3 sequence reads: CASSSYGYEQYF.

This chain links TRBV29-1 with TRBJ1-1. The CDR3 spans 13 residues. Germline V gene lookup returns CDR1 SQVTM and CDR2 ANQGSEA. The CDR3 reads CSVLAGPNTEAFF.

This chain links TRBV5-1 with TRBJ2-1. CDR1 is SGHRS, CDR2 YFSETQ, per germline. This CDR3 region has 12 residues. CDR3 in amino acids: CARTWIPNLQFF.

The chain is built from TRBV6-5 and TRBJ2-3. The CDR3 runs 14 residues. Per the germline V gene, CDR1 is MNHEY and CDR2 is SVGAGI. The CDR3: CASSPNPYTDTQYF.

The chain employs TRBV5-6 and TRBJ2-5. Per the germline V gene, CDR1 is SGHDT and CDR2 is YYEEEE. The CDR3 loop spans 15 amino acids. The CDR3 spells CASSLEGQREETQYF. Using reference TRBV5-6 and TRBJ2-5 for the parts outside the CDR3, the full variable domain is DAGVTQSPTHLIKTRGQQVTLRCSPKSGHDTVSWYQQALGQGPQFIFQYYEEEERQRGNFPDRFSGHQFPNYSSELNVNALLLGDSALYLCASSLEGQREETQYFGPGTRLLVL.

The rearrangement uses TRBV27 and TRBJ2-5; absent DNA, TCRdb's TRBD2 call cannot be checked. The germline V gene encodes CDR1 MNHEY and CDR2 SMNVEV (reference sequence). This CDR3 contains 17 residues. CDR3: CASSEATALAGYETQYF.

This chain links TRBV7-3 with TRBJ2-2. This CDR3 has 12 amino acids. Germline V gene lookup returns CDR1 SGHTA and CDR2 FQGTGA. The CDR3: CASNYPEGELFF.